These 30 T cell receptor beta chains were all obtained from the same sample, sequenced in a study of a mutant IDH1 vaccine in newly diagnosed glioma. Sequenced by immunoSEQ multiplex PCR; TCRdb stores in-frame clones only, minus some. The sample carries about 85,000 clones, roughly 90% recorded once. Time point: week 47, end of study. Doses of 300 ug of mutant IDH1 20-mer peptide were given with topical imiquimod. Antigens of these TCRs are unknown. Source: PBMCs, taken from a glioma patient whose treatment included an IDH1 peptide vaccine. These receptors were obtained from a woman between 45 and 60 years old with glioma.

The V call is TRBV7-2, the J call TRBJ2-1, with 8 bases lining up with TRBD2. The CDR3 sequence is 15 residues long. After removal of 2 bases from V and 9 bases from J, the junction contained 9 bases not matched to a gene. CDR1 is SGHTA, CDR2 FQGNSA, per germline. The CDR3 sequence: CASSLNSGRAGEQFF. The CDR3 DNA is TGTGCCAGCAGCTTAAATTCCGGGAGGGCGGGTGAGCAGTTCTTC.

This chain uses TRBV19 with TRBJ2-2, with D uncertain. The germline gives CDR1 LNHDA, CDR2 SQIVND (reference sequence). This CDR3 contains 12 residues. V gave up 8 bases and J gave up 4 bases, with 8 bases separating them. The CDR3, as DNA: TGTGCCAGTGGCAAGGGCACCGGGGAGCTGTTTTTT. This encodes CASGKGTGELFF.

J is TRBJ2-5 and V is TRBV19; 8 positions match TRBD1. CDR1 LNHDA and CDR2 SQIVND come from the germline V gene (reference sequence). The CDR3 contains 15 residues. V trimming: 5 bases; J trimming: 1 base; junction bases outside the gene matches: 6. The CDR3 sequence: CASSRQGPAQETQYF. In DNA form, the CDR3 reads TGTGCCAGTAGTCGACAGGGGCCGGCCCAAGAGACCCAGTACTTC. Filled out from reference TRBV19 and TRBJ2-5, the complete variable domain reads DGGITQSPKYLFRKEGQNVTLSCEQNLNHDAMYWYRQDPGQGLRLIYYSQIVNDFQKGDIAEGYSVSREKKESFPLTVTSAQKNPTAFYLCASSRQGPAQETQYFGPGTRLLVL.

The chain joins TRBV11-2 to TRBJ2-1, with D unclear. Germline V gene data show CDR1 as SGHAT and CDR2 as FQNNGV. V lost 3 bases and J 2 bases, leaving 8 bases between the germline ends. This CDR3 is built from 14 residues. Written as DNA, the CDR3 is TGTGCCAGCAGCTTCTGGAAAACCTACAATGAGCAGTTCTTC. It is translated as CASSFWKTYNEQFF.

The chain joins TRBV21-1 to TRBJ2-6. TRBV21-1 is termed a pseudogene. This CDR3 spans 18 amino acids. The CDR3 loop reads CASSNGSYFPSGANVLTF. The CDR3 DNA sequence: TGTGCCAGCAGCAATGGCAGCTACTTCCCCTCTGGGGCCAACGTCCTGACTTTC.

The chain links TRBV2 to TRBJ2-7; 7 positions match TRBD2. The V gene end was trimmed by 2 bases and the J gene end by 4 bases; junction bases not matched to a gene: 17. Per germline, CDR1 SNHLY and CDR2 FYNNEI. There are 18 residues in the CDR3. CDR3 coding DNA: TGTGCCAGCAGTGAATCGGGAAAGGGAGGGCCTCCCCAATACGAGCAGTACTTC. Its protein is CASSESGKGGPPQYEQYF.

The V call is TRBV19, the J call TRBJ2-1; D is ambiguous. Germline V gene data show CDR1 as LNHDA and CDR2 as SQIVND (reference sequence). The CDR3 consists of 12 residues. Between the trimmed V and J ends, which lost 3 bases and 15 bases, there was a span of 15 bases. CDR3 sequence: CASSMINSGPFF. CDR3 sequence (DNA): TGTGCCAGTAGTATGATTAACTCGGGTCCGTTCTTC.

CDR3 region: CASSLVGGRSDTQYF. CDR3 nucleotides: TGTGCCAGCAGCTTAGTGGGCGGGAGGTCAGATACGCAGTATTTT. This sequence joins TRBV7-2 and TRBJ2-3; 8 positions match TRBD2. This CDR3 is 15 amino acids long. The J segment lost 4 bases and the V segment lost 1 base, leaving 4 bases of the junction unmatched. The V gene's germline CDR1 is SGHTA and CDR2 FQGNSA.

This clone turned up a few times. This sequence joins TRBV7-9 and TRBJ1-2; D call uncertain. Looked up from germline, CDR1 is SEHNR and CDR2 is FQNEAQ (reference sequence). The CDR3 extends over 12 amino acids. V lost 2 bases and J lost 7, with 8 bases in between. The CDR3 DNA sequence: TGTGCCAGCAGCTTATCTTGGGCTGGCTACACCTTC. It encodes CASSLSWAGYTF. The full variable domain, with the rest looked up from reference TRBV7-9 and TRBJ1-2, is DTGVSQNPRHKITKRGQNVTFRCDPISEHNRLYWYRQTLGQGPEFLTYFQNEAQLEKSRLLSDRFSAERPKGSFSTLEIQRTEQGDSAMYLCASSLSWAGYTFGSGTRLTVV.

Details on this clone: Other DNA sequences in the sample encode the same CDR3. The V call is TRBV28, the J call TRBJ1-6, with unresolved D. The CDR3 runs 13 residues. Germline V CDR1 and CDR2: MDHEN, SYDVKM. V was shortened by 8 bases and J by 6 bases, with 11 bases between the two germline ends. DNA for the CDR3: TGTGCCAGCGGCGGCCAACTTAATTCACCCCTCCACTTT. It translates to CASGGQLNSPLHF.

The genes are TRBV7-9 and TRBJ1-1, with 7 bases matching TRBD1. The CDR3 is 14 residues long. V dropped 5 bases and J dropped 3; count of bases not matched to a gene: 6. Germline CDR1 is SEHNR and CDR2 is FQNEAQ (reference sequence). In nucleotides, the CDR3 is TGTGCCAGCAGCCCGGACAGGACTGACACTGAAGCTTTCTTT. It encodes CASSPDRTDTEAFF.

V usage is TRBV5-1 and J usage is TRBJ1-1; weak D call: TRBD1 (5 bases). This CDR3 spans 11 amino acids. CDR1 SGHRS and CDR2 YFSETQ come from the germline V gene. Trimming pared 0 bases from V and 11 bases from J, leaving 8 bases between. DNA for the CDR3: TGCGCCAGCAGCTTGGAAGGGGCTGCTTTCTTT. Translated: CASSLEGAAFF.

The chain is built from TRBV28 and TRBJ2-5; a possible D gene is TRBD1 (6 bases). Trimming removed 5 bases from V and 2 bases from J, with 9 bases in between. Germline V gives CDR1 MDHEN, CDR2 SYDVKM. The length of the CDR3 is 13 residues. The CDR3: CASSRTEQETQYF. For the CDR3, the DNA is TGTGCCAGCAGTAGGACAGAACAAGAGACCCAGTACTTC.

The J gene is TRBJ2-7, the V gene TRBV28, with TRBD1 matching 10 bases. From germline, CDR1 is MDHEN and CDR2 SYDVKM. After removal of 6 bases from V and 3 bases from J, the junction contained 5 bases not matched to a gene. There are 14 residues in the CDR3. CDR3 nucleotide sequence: TGTGCCAGCAGACAGACAGGGGGCAGCTACGAGCAGTACTTC. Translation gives CASRQTGGSYEQYF.

The CDR3, as DNA: TGCGCCAGCAGGCTCGCAGGGGAGAGCGCTGAAGCTTTCTTT. Residues: CASRLAGESAEAFF. The chain couples TRBV5-1 to TRBJ1-1; maybe TRBD1 (6 bases). V was pared by 5 bases and J by 6 bases, with 17 bases between. From germline, CDR1 is SGHRS and CDR2 YFSETQ. The CDR3 extends over 14 amino acids.

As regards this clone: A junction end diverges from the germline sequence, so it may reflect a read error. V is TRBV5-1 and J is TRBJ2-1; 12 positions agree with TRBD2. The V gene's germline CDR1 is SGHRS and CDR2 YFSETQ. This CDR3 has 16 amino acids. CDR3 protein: CASSPTSGSSYNERFF. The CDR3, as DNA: TGCGCCAGCAGCCCGACTAGCGGGAGCTCCTACAATGAGCGGTTCTTC.

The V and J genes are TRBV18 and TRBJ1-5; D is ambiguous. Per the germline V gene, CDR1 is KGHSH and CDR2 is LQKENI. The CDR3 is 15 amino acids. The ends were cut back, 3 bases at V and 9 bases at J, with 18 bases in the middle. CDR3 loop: CASSPPGGSGRPQHF. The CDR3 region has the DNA TGTGCCAGCTCACCCCCGGGAGGGTCCGGAAGGCCCCAGCATTTT.

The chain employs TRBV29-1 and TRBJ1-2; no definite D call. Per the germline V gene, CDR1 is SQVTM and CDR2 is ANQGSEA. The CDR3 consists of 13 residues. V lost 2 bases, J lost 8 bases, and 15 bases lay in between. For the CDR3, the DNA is TGCAGCGTTGAAACGGGCAGCGTAGGGGGCTACACCTTC. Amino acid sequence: CSVETGSVGGYTF. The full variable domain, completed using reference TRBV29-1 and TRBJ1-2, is SAVISQKPSRDICQRGTSLTIQCQVDSQVTMMFWYRQQPGQSLTLIATANQGSEATYESGFVIDKFPISRPNLTFSTLTVSNMSPEDSSIYLCSVETGSVGGYTFGSGTRLTVV.

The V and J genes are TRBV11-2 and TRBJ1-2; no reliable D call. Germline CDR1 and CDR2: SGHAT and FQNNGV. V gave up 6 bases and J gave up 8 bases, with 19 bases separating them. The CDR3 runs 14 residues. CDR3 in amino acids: CASRPTMGRRGYTF. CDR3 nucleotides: TGTGCCAGCAGACCAACGATGGGGAGAAGGGGCTACACCTTC.

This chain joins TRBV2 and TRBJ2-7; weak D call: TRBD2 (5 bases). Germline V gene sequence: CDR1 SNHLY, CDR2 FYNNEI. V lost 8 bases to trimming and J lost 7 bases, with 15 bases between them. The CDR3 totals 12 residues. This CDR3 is CASVGGSREQYF. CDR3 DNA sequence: TGTGCCAGCGTAGGAGGTTCCAGGGAGCAGTACTTC.

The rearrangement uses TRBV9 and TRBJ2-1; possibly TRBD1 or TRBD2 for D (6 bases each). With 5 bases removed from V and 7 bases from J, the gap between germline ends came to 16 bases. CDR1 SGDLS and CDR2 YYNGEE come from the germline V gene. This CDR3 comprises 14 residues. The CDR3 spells CASSPTVGGNEQFF. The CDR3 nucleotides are TGTGCCAGCAGTCCCACCGTAGGGGGGAATGAGCAGTTCTTC.

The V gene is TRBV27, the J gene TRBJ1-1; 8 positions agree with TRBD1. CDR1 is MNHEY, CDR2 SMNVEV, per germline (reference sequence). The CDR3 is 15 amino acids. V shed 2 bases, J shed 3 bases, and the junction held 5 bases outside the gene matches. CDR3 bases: TGTGCCAGCAGTTTACAGGGGGCGCACGACACTGAAGCTTTCTTT. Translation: CASSLQGAHDTEAFF.

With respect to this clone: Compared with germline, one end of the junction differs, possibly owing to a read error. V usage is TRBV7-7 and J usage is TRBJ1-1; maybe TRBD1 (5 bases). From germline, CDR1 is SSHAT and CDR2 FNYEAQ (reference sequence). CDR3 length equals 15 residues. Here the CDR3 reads CASSFSSRGDTEAFF. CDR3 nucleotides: TGTGCTAGCAGCTTTTCTTCGCGGGGGGACACTGAAGCTTTCTTT.

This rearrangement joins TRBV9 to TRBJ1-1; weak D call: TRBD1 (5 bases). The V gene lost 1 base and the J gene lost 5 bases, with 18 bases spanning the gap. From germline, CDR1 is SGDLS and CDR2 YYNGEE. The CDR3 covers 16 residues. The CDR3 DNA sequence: TGTGCCAGCAGCGTAATTTACAGGTTAATAAGGACTGAAGCTTTCTTT. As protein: CASSVIYRLIRTEAFF.

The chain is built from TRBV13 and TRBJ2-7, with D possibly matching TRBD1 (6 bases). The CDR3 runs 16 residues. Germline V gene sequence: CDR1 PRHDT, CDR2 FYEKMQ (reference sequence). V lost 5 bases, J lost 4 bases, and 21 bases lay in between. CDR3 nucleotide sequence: TGTGCCAGCAGCCTCAGTGTATCGGACAGAATATACGAGCAGTACTTC. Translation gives CASSLSVSDRIYEQYF.

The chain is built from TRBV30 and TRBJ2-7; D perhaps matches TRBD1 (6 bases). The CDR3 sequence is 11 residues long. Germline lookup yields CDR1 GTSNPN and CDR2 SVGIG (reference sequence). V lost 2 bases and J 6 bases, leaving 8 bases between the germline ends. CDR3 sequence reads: CAWSRRGEQYF. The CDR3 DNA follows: TGTGCCTGGAGTCGCAGGGGCGAGCAGTACTTC.

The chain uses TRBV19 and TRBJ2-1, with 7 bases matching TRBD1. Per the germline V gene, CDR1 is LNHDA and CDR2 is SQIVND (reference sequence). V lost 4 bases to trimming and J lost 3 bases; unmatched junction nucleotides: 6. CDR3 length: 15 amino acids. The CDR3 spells CASSTPGQFYNEQFF. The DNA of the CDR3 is TGTGCCAGTAGTACCCCGGGACAGTTCTACAATGAGCAGTTCTTC.

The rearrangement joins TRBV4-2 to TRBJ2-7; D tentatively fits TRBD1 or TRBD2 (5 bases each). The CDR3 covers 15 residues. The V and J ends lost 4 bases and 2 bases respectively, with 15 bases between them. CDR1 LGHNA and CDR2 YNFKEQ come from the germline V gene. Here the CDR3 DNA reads TGTGCCAGCAGCCGAGAGGGGAGTTCTACCTACGAGCAGTACTTC. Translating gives CASSREGSSTYEQYF.

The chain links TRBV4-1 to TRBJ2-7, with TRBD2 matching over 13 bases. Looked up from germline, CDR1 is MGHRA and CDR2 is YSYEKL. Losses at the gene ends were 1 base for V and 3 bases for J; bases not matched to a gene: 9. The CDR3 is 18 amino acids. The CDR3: CASSQGLGLAGRNYEQYF. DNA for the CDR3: TGCGCCAGCAGCCAAGGTCTGGGACTAGCGGGACGGAACTACGAGCAGTACTTC.

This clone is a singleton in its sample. CDR3 sequence: CASNPRQRDYGYTF. CDR3 nucleotides: TGTGCCAGCAATCCAAGACAGCGGGACTATGGCTACACCTTC. This chain connects TRBV2 to TRBJ1-2; perhaps TRBD1 as D (5 bases). Germline assignment: CDR1 SNHLY and CDR2 FYNNEI. Deletions cut 7 bases from V and 3 bases from J, with 15 bases between. The CDR3 consists of 14 residues.